A selection of T cell receptor beta chains follows, all from one sample in a study of control samples from healthy donors and cancer patients. The protocol was immunoSEQ multiplex PCR, while the TCRdb copy is restricted to in-frame clones and leaves out a portion. The sample records 150,000 to 200,000 clones, around 92% being singletons. Material for sequencing was blood. These receptors were collected from a woman aged 30 to 39 in good health. The CDR3 runs from the conserved cysteine through the conserved F or W. Fields, in order: V gene, J gene, D gene, clone size, CDR3 protein, CDR3 DNA. The D gene is left open where the match is weak. Size is stated for part of the rows, as once, few or many counts, or as a class when the clone is expanded.

v_gene: TRBV15; j_gene: TRBJ2-2; d_gene: TRBD1; abundance: NA; CDR3aa: CATSRDGTGGTGELFF; CDR3nt: TGTGCCACCAGCAGAGACGGGACAGGGGGCACCGGGGAGCTGTTTTTT
v_gene: TRBV29-1; j_gene: TRBJ1-3; d_gene: NA; abundance: NA; CDR3aa: CSVETRSGNTIYF; CDR3nt: TGCAGCGTTGAAACCCGCTCTGGAAACACCATATATTTT
v_gene: TRBV7-8; j_gene: TRBJ2-3; d_gene: NA; abundance: NA; CDR3aa: CASSLTKRDTQYF; CDR3nt: TGTGCCAGCAGCTTAACGAAGCGGGATACGCAGTATTTT
v_gene: TRBV19; j_gene: TRBJ1-4; d_gene: TRBD1; abundance: NA; CDR3aa: CASSSSEGAGEKLFF; CDR3nt: TGTGCCAGTAGTTCCTCCGAGGGGGCGGGTGAAAAACTGTTTTTT
v_gene: TRBV29-1; j_gene: TRBJ2-3; d_gene: TRBD2; abundance: NA; CDR3aa: CSEASGSGSDTQYF; CDR3nt: TGCAGCGAAGCTAGCGGGAGCGGGTCAGATACGCAGTATTTT
v_gene: TRBV5-1; j_gene: TRBJ1-1; d_gene: TRBD1; abundance: few; CDR3aa: CASSAGTGHTEAFF; CDR3nt: TGCGCCAGCAGCGCCGGGACAGGGCACACTGAAGCTTTCTTT
v_gene: TRBV30; j_gene: TRBJ1-5; d_gene: NA; abundance: NA; CDR3aa: CAWRNGQSNQPQHF; CDR3nt: TGTGCCTGGAGGAACGGACAGAGCAATCAGCCCCAGCATTTT
v_gene: TRBV2; j_gene: TRBJ2-3; d_gene: TRBD1; abundance: NA; CDR3aa: CASSRDSPSTDTQYF; CDR3nt: TGTGCCAGCAGCCGGGACAGCCCTAGCACAGATACGCAGTATTTT
v_gene: TRBV28; j_gene: TRBJ2-3; d_gene: TRBD2; abundance: NA; CDR3aa: CASSPTSGREIRTDTQYF; CDR3nt: TGTGCCAGCAGTCCCACTAGCGGGAGGGAGATCCGCACAGATACGCAGTATTTT
v_gene: TRBV9; j_gene: TRBJ2-5; d_gene: TRBD2; abundance: NA; CDR3aa: CASSVGTSGEETQYF; CDR3nt: TGTGCCAGCAGCGTAGGGACTAGCGGGGAGGAGACCCAGTACTTC
v_gene: TRBV15; j_gene: TRBJ1-4; d_gene: TRBD1; abundance: NA; CDR3aa: CATSRAGGEKLFF; CDR3nt: TGTGCCACCAGCAGAGCAGGGGGAGAAAAACTGTTTTTT
v_gene: TRBV19; j_gene: TRBJ2-1; d_gene: NA; abundance: NA; CDR3aa: CASSIGGAPYNEQFF; CDR3nt: TGTGCCAGTAGTATAGGGGGGGCTCCCTACAATGAGCAGTTCTTC
v_gene: TRBV7-9; j_gene: TRBJ2-3; d_gene: TRBD1; abundance: NA; CDR3aa: CASSLGTGQGTDTQYF; CDR3nt: TGTGCCAGCAGCTTAGGTACGGGACAGGGTACAGATACGCAGTATTTT
v_gene: TRBV19; j_gene: TRBJ1-5; d_gene: NA; abundance: NA; CDR3aa: CASSIRGASNQPQHF; CDR3nt: TGTGCCAGTAGTATCCGGGGGGCGAGCAATCAGCCCCAGCATTTT
v_gene: TRBV18; j_gene: TRBJ1-2; d_gene: NA; abundance: once; CDR3aa: CASSPTGTYGYTF; CDR3nt: TGTGCCAGCTCACCTACAGGGACCTATGGCTACACCTTC
v_gene: TRBV7-2; j_gene: TRBJ2-7; d_gene: TRBD2; abundance: NA; CDR3aa: CASSSGLAEYEQYF; CDR3nt: TGTGCCAGCAGCTCAGGACTAGCGGAGTACGAGCAGTACTTC